Presented here are 26 T cell receptor beta chains from one specimen sequenced in a study of blood T cells in healthy people across ages (dated by TCRdb to 2013 to 2016). The method was 5' RACE. Sequenced using an Illumina HiSeq 2500. A second PCR of roughly 6 to 11 cycles was run with a J-beta primer mix and a sample-barcoded 5' primer. TCRdb's own reprocessing of the public reads used fastp at Q25 and MiXCR and kept productive beta chains. Rows matching on CDR3 protein sequence are summarized as one entry with the most common DNA and genes. Across this sample there are about 830,000 distinct CDR3 sequences, with 55% to 70% seen only once. 20% to 25% of the sample is held by the ten biggest clonotypes. Sequences were obtained from blood. Every receptor here comes from a man younger than 40 in good health.

This chain links TRBV7-2 with TRBJ2-5; maybe TRBD2 (5 bases). Trimming stripped 1 base from V and 5 bases from J, with 14 bases between. Germline CDR1 and CDR2: SGHTA and FQGNSA. This CDR3 spans 15 amino acids. The CDR3 spells CASSLGEIPQETQYF. The CDR3 DNA follows: TGTGCCAGCAGCTTAGGGGAGATCCCCCAGGAGACCCAGTACTTC.

The chain joins TRBV15 to TRBJ2-1; D remains unclear. Trimming shortened V by 0 bases and J by 3 bases, and 9 bases separated the two germline ends. There are 15 residues in the CDR3. Germline V gene lookup returns CDR1 LNHNV and CDR2 YYDKDF (reference sequence). The CDR3 DNA is TGTGCCACCAGCAGAGATGAGGAGCGCTACAATGAGCAGTTCTTC. Amino acid sequence: CATSRDEERYNEQFF.

The sample holds a few counts of this clonotype. This chain joins TRBV5-1 and TRBJ2-5; 9 nucleotides line up with TRBD1. The CDR3 sequence is 15 residues long. Germline trimming cut 2 bases from V and 11 bases from J; bases unmatched to any gene: 13. Germline V gene data show CDR1 as SGHRS and CDR2 as YFSETQ. The CDR3 sequence is CASSFTGTGFREQYF. The CDR3 DNA reads TGCGCCAGCAGCTTCACCGGGACAGGGTTTCGTGAGCAGTACTTC.

V is TRBV2 and J is TRBJ2-4; the D is unclear. This CDR3 is 15 amino acids long. Germline V lookup: CDR1 SNHLY, CDR2 FYNNEI. The germline V and J ends were trimmed by 8 bases and 0 bases, with 14 bases remaining between them. DNA for the CDR3: TGTGCCAGCGAACCCAGCCGGCTAGCCAAAAACATTCAGTACTTC. This encodes CASEPSRLAKNIQYF.

The chain recombines TRBV11-2 with TRBJ2-1, with TRBD2 matching 8 bases. The CDR3 is made up of 15 amino acids. V lost 1 base and J lost 8; bases outside the gene matches: 7. Per the germline V gene, CDR1 is SGHAT and CDR2 is FQNNGV. CDR3 amino acids: CASSLVGLALYEQFF. Written as DNA, the CDR3 is TGTGCCAGCAGCTTAGTAGGACTAGCCCTATATGAGCAGTTCTTC.

This clonotype was found a few times. The chain combines TRBV4-2 with TRBJ1-2, with TRBD1 matching over 10 bases. The V and J ends lost 1 base and 6 bases, in that order; junction bases with no gene match: 11. The germline gives CDR1 LGHNA, CDR2 YNFKEQ. This CDR3 is 17 amino acids long. In DNA form, the CDR3 reads TGTGCCAGCAGCCAAGTGGGCCAGGGACAGGGGATTAATGGCTACACCTTC. This gives the protein CASSQVGQGQGINGYTF.

The rearrangement links TRBV4-3 to TRBJ2-7, with 10 bases lining up with TRBD1. The junction had 6 bases not matched to a gene; V was cut back by 3 bases and J by 4 bases. CDR1 is LGHNA and CDR2 is YSLEER in the germline V gene. The CDR3 covers 15 residues. CDR3 loop: CASSQDRGVNYEQYF. The DNA of the CDR3 is TGCGCCAGCAGCCAGGACAGGGGGGTTAATTACGAGCAGTACTTC.

On this clonotype itself: Lacking the conserved final phenylalanine or tryptophan, this CDR3 likely reflects a read error. The chain's CDR3 is CSASGDGTYEQYL. The CDR3 DNA sequence: TGCAGTGCTAGCGGGGACGGTACCTACGAGCAGTACTTA. This chain links TRBV20-1 with TRBJ2-7, with D perhaps matching TRBD1 or TRBD2 (5 bases each). Between the trimmed V and J ends, which lost 3 bases and 2 bases, there was a span of 11 bases. The CDR3 loop spans 13 amino acids. Per germline, CDR1 DFQATT and CDR2 SNEGSKA (reference sequence).

This clonotype occurred once. The chain employs TRBV20-1 and TRBJ2-7; 7 positions agree with TRBD2. Losses at the gene ends were 3 bases for V and 0 bases for J; bases not matched to a gene: 11. Per germline, CDR1 DFQATT and CDR2 SNEGSKA (reference sequence). The CDR3 covers 16 residues. CDR3 coding DNA: TGCAGTGCTAGGTCCCCGGGGGAGGGTTCCTCCTACGAGCAGTACTTC. This translates into CSARSPGEGSSYEQYF.

V usage is TRBV11-1 and J usage is TRBJ2-3; D gene ambiguous. Trimming took off 5 bases at V and 6 bases at J, with 12 bases between the two ends. The germline CDR1 and CDR2 sequences are SGHAT and FQDESV (reference sequence). The CDR3 spans 13 residues. The CDR3 is CASSTRSRDTQYF. CDR3 sequence (DNA): TGTGCCAGCAGCACCCGCTCCAGGGATACGCAGTATTTT.

In regard to this clonotype: A single base separates this from a much larger clone, so it may be a read error. The rearrangement uses TRBV4-2 and TRBJ2-5; no reliable D call. The CDR3 totals 11 residues. With 3 bases removed from V and 11 bases from J, the gap between germline ends came to 10 bases. The germline V gene encodes CDR1 LGHNA and CDR2 YNFKEQ. The CDR3 region is CASSHVNEQYF. CDR3 DNA sequence: TGTGCCAGCAGCCACGTCAATGAGCAGTACTTC.

J is TRBJ2-5 and V is TRBV20-1; unclear D gene. Trimming stripped 5 bases from V and 11 bases from J, with 24 bases between. The germline gives CDR1 DFQATT, CDR2 SNEGSKA (reference sequence). The CDR3 length is 14 residues. The DNA for the CDR3 is TGCAGTGCTCACGCCGGCTACCAGAACAATGAGCAGTACTTC. It codes for CSAHAGYQNNEQYF.

Of note for this clonotype: One end of the junction does not line up with germline, which may come from a read error. This chain links TRBV14 with TRBJ2-1; no reliable D call. Germline V gene sequence: CDR1 SGHDN, CDR2 FVKESK. There are 13 residues in the CDR3. In DNA form, the CDR3 reads TGCGCCAGCAGCCCCAGGTTTGTGGGTGAGCAGTTCTTC. Translation: CASSPRFVGEQFF. Full variable domain (missing parts from reference TRBV14 and TRBJ2-1): EAGVTQFPSHSVIEKGQTVTLRCDPISGHDNLYWYRRVMGKEIKFLLHFVKESKQDESGMPNNRFLAERTGGTYSTLKVQPAELEDSGVYFCASSPRFVGEQFFGPGTRLTVL.

The chain uses TRBV27 and TRBJ2-1; weak D call: TRBD2 (6 bases). Germline V gene lookup returns CDR1 MNHEY and CDR2 SMNVEV (reference sequence). Trimming took 5 bases from V and 8 from J, leaving 13 bases between them. The CDR3 runs 13 residues. Here the CDR3 DNA reads TGTGCCAGCAGTCTTTCTAGCGTTTATGAGCAGTTCTTC. Protein product: CASSLSSVYEQFF.

The chain recombines TRBV15 with TRBJ2-3; D possibly corresponds to TRBD2 (5 bases). The CDR3 is 17 amino acids. Germline V CDR1 and CDR2: LNHNV, YYDKDF (reference sequence). Trimming removed 0 bases from V and 0 bases from J, with 13 bases in between. The chain's CDR3 is CATSRDLSSGSTDTQYF. The CDR3 DNA reads TGTGCCACCAGCAGAGATCTCTCGAGCGGAAGCACAGATACGCAGTATTTT.

This clonotype was counted a few times. This rearrangement joins TRBV20-1 to TRBJ2-1; D is perhaps TRBD1 (6 bases). CDR3 size: 17 residues. Germline V gene data show CDR1 as DFQATT and CDR2 as SNEGSKA (reference sequence). Trimming took 5 bases from V and 7 from J, leaving 27 bases between them. The CDR3 region is CSAPRAPTAQGGNEQFF. The CDR3 DNA reads TGCAGTGCTCCCCGAGCCCCCACCGCACAGGGCGGGAATGAGCAGTTCTTC.

The genes are TRBV25-1 and TRBJ2-3; D might be TRBD2 (5 bases). CDR3 length equals 13 residues. Germline V CDR1 and CDR2: MGHDK, SYGVNS. With 3 bases removed from V and 7 bases from J, the gap between germline ends came to 11 bases. The CDR3 nucleotides are TGTGCCAGCAGTGAGTCCGGGATCCATACGCAGTATTTT. It specifies CASSESGIHTQYF.

This chain links TRBV5-1 with TRBJ1-2; no definite D call. Germline assignment: CDR1 SGHRS and CDR2 YFSETQ. The CDR3 extends over 14 amino acids. V dropped 6 bases and J dropped 7 bases, with 19 bases sitting between them. This CDR3 is CASNQGSDGGGYTF. The CDR3 DNA reads as TGCGCCAGCAATCAAGGGTCGGACGGTGGTGGCTACACCTTC. Variable domain in full (rest from reference TRBV5-1 and TRBJ1-2): KAGVTQTPRYLIKTRGQQVTLSCSPISGHRSVSWYQQTPGQGLQFLFEYFSETQRNKGNFPGRFSGRQFSNSRSEMNVSTLELGDSALYLCASNQGSDGGGYTFGSGTRLTVV.

CDR3 bases: TGCAGCGTTGCGGTTAAGAGGGAGAACTATGGCTACACCTTC. Encoded protein: CSVAVKRENYGYTF. This chain joins TRBV29-1 and TRBJ1-2; no firm D call. CDR3 length: 14 residues. Germline V lookup: CDR1 SQVTM, CDR2 ANQGSEA. Trimming left V 4 bases short and J 2 bases short, with 14 bases between.

This clonotype was detected a few times. This sequence joins TRBV7-2 and TRBJ2-5; either TRBD1 or TRBD2 may fit D (5 bases each). V was trimmed by 4 bases and J by 5 bases, leaving 14 bases between them. This CDR3 contains 14 residues. Germline V lookup: CDR1 SGHTA, CDR2 FQGNSA. CDR3 amino acids: CASSSRGAVETQYF. DNA for the CDR3: TGTGCCAGCAGCTCGAGAGGGGCCGTGGAGACCCAGTACTTC.

The chain joins TRBV20-1 to TRBJ2-1; 12 bases are shared with TRBD2. In germline, CDR1 is DFQATT, CDR2 SNEGSKA (reference sequence). The CDR3 is 16 residues long. The V and J ends lost 2 bases and 7 bases, in that order; junction bases with no gene match: 9. The CDR3 DNA reads TGCAGTGCTAGATATAGAGCTAGCGGGAGGGGAAATGAGCAGTTCTTC. Translating gives CSARYRASGRGNEQFF.

This rearrangement joins TRBV5-6 to TRBJ2-5; TRBD1 aligns across 7 bases. CDR3 size: 14 residues. The germline gives CDR1 SGHDT, CDR2 YYEEEE. The trim removed 7 bases at V and 5 bases at J, leaving 11 bases unmatched. CDR3 residues: CASELGGQMETQYF. CDR3 nucleotide sequence: TGTGCCAGCGAGCTTGGGGGACAGATGGAGACCCAGTACTTC.

This clonotype was recorded at least ten times. The chain recombines TRBV20-1 with TRBJ2-5; D uncertain. Germline values: CDR1 DFQATT, CDR2 SNEGSKA (reference sequence). The CDR3 spans 11 residues. The ends were cut back, 6 bases at V and 5 bases at J, with 10 bases in the middle. CDR3 in amino acids: CSAPVGETQYF. The DNA for the CDR3 is TGCAGTGCCCCAGTCGGGGAGACCCAGTACTTC.

This rearrangement joins TRBV11-2 to TRBJ1-6; 9 positions agree with TRBD1. In germline, CDR1 is SGHAT, CDR2 FQNNGV. The CDR3 consists of 15 residues. Unmatched junction bases numbered 6, after V lost 3 bases and J lost 9 bases. CDR3 protein: CASSFGTGPSSPLHF. The CDR3 DNA reads as TGTGCCAGCAGCTTCGGGACAGGGCCTAGTTCACCCCTCCACTTT. The entire variable domain, with the rest obtained from reference TRBV11-2 and TRBJ1-6, is as follows: EAGVAQSPRYKIIEKRQSVAFWCNPISGHATLYWYQQILGQGPKLLIQFQNNGVVDDSQLPKDRFSAERLKGVDSTLKIQPAKLEDSAVYLCASSFGTGPSSPLHFGNGTRLTVT.

The chain has TRBV20-1 and TRBJ2-3; possibly TRBD2 for D (6 bases). This CDR3 has 16 residues. Germline values: CDR1 DFQATT, CDR2 SNEGSKA (reference sequence). Between the trimmed V and J ends, which lost 3 bases and 2 bases, there was a span of 18 bases. The CDR3 here is CSASRRRAGPTDTQYF. For the CDR3, the DNA is TGCAGTGCTAGTAGAAGGAGGGCGGGCCCCACAGATACGCAGTATTTT.

This CDR3 is CASSQGVDRGTNYNEQFF. DNA for the CDR3: TGTGCCAGCAGCCAAGGGGTAGATAGAGGGACCAACTACAATGAGCAGTTCTTC. The genes are TRBV4-2 and TRBJ2-1; perhaps D is TRBD1 or TRBD2 (5 bases each). The CDR3 is 18 residues long. The ends were cut back, 1 base at V and 3 bases at J, with 19 bases in the middle. Germline CDR1 is LGHNA and CDR2 is YNFKEQ.